These 9 T cell receptor beta chains share one sample of origin, sequenced in a study of identical twins (dated by TCRdb to about 2016). Receptor libraries were prepared by 5' RACE. TCRdb lists the instrument as Illumina HiSeq 2000. The public reads were reanalyzed by TCRdb: fastp trimming at Q25, MiXCR alignment, in-frame beta chains only. Every CDR3 protein is listed once, alongside the most common genes and DNA of its rows. The sample table records roughly 240,000 distinct CDR3 sequences; approximately 7% of these occur just once. The top ten clonotypes cover roughly 3.4% of the sample. The data also belong to a second study, concerning yellow fever vaccine responses in identical twins.

Material: memory (CD45RO+) T cells sorted from blood. According to the study, the label for this sample's cell subset or site signals: CD45RO+ enriched T cells. The receptor set was obtained from a woman aged 18-29 years in good health.

This clonotype was detected only a few times. J is TRBJ1-1 and V is TRBV3-1; 7 nucleotides align to TRBD1. Germline values: CDR1 LGHDT, CDR2 YNNKEL (reference sequence). The V segment lost 5 bases and the J segment 4 bases; nucleotides outside the gene matches: 13. The CDR3 length is 16 residues. CDR3 sequence: CASSGNRGQNPTEAFF. The CDR3 DNA reads TGTGCCAGCAGCGGAAATAGGGGACAGAACCCCACTGAAGCTTTCTTT.

This clonotype was found a few times. The genes are TRBV24-1 and TRBJ2-5; D unresolved. Trimming removed 4 bases at V and 5 bases at J, with 16 bases between. CDR1 is KGHDR, CDR2 SFDVKD, per germline. The CDR3 sequence is 15 residues long. As DNA, the CDR3 is TGTGCCACCAGTGACCCGATTAGGGCTCAGGAGACCCAGTACTTC. It codes for CATSDPIRAQETQYF.

In this sample, this clonotype turned up many times. The chain joins TRBV6-1 to TRBJ2-3; 8 bases align to TRBD2. This CDR3 has 15 residues. Germline V gene data show CDR1 as MNHNS and CDR2 as SASEGT. V lost 7 bases, J lost 2 bases, and 8 bases stayed unmatched. As DNA, the CDR3 is TGTGCCAGCACCTACAGCGGGGGCTACACAGATACGCAGTATTTT. Amino acid sequence: CASTYSGGYTDTQYF.

At least ten counts were recorded for this clonotype. The chain employs TRBV12-3 or TRBV12-4 and TRBJ1-5, with TRBD1 identical over 7 bases. Germline trimming cut 9 bases from V and 4 bases from J; bases unmatched to any gene: 9. This CDR3 contains 14 residues. The CDR3 reads CASRIQGSNQPQHF. As DNA, the CDR3 is TGTGCCAGTAGGATACAGGGGAGTAATCAGCCCCAGCATTTT.

This clonotype appeared many times. V usage is TRBV5-1 and J usage is TRBJ2-4; no clear D. Trimming took off 3 bases at V and 0 bases at J, with 7 bases between the two ends. There are 14 residues in the CDR3. Germline loops: CDR1 SGHRS, CDR2 YFSETQ. CDR3 DNA sequence: TGCGCCAGCAGCTCTGGGGAAGCCAAAAACATTCAGTACTTC. It translates to CASSSGEAKNIQYF.

This clonotype was observed at least ten times. The J gene is TRBJ1-2, the V gene TRBV24-1; maybe TRBD1 (6 bases). The germline V and J ends were trimmed by 1 base and 2 bases, with 10 bases remaining between them. The CDR3 length is 15 residues. Germline V gene lookup returns CDR1 KGHDR and CDR2 SFDVKD. CDR3 in DNA: TGTGCCACCAGTGATTTCCGGGGGGCCAACTATGGCTACACCTTC. Encoded protein: CATSDFRGANYGYTF.

The chain has TRBV27 and TRBJ2-5, with D perhaps TRBD1 or TRBD2 (5 bases each). There are 14 residues in the CDR3. Germline V gene lookup returns CDR1 MNHEY and CDR2 SMNVEV (reference sequence). Trimming removed 6 bases at V and 5 bases at J, with 16 bases between. In nucleotides, the CDR3 is TGTGCCAGCAGGCCGAGGGGTGGATTCGAGACCCAGTACTTC. Protein product: CASRPRGGFETQYF.

This clonotype was seen only a few times. The chain couples TRBV10-3 to TRBJ2-2; D is unresolved. The CDR3 has 14 amino acids. The V and J ends lost 4 bases and 5 bases respectively, with 11 bases between them. Germline CDR1 ENHRY, CDR2 SYGVKD. As DNA, the CDR3 is TGTGCCATCAGTGGTTCCCCCGTAACCGGGGAGCTGTTTTTT. Its translation is CAISGSPVTGELFF.

A few counts support this clonotype. At one of its ends the junction is not consistent with the germline gene, which may arise from a read error. The rearrangement uses TRBV7-8 and TRBJ2-1; D may correspond to TRBD1 or TRBD2 (5 bases each). Germline CDR1 SGHVS, CDR2 FQNEAQ. This CDR3 spans 13 amino acids. The CDR3 sequence: CASSQGALGVLVF. The CDR3 nucleotides read TGTGCCAGCAGCCAGGGAGCCTTGGGGGTTCTGGTCTTC.